This T cell receptor beta chain was captured in a study of cytomegalovirus exposure and HLA in healthy donors. General study findings and limits: Most TCR beta V segments were productive about 90% or about 30% of the time in an earlier analysis.

Germline CDR1 and CDR2: MNHNS and SASEGT. J lost 1 base, V lost 3 bases, and 3 bases had no gene match. The CDR3 sequence is 16 residues long. Primers for the PCR totalled 60 Vbeta and 13 Jbeta. Repertoires were generated with immunoSEQ multiplex PCR, while TCRdb's copy carries only in-frame clones and drops some. The sample yields about 190,000 clones, almost 75% seen once. On this clone: Its target is not known.

This rearrangement joins TRBV6-1 to TRBJ2-5; 12 bases are shared with TRBD2. This TCR was sampled from a woman aged 30 to 39 in good health and CMV-seropositive. Specimen: PBMCs. The CDR3 loop is CASSETSGRVQETQYF. CDR3 nucleotides: TGTGCCAGCAGTGAGACTAGCGGGAGAGTCCAAGAGACCCAGTACTTC.